The T cell receptor (beta chain) described here comes from a study of glioma-infiltrating T cells. On the study more broadly: Glioblastomas were WHO grade IV, sampled at first diagnosis; low-grade were grade II. Presurgical dexamethasone in glioma patients lasted six or fewer days.

This clonotype was seen a few times. Its antigen is not identified. The CDR3 has 13 residues. CDR1 and CDR2 from the germline V gene are SNHLY and FYNNEI. V dropped 6 bases and J dropped 8; count of bases not matched to a gene: 6. Broader study findings: Tissue-blood divergence was below expectation in non-neoplastic patients, above in gliomas. Only very few CDR3 sequences appeared in both tissue and blood.

Using RNA template, CDR3s of TCR alpha and beta were amplified with iRepertoire arm-PCR. TCRdb reanalysed the multiplex PCR reads using MiXCR and keeps one entry per CDR3 protein. The sample records more than 350,000 distinct CDR3 sequences, more than 35% being singletons. This clonotype was obtained from a human donor with low-grade glioma or glioblastoma, undergoing nonglioma brain surgery, or in good health (not recorded which). Sample: glioma tissue, nonneoplastic brain tissue, or PBMCs (not recorded which). J is TRBJ2-1 and V is TRBV2; 8 bases map to TRBD2. The CDR3 protein is CASSTGTSDEQFF. In DNA form, the CDR3 reads TGTGCCAGCAGCACCGGGACTAGTGATGAGCAGTTCTTC.